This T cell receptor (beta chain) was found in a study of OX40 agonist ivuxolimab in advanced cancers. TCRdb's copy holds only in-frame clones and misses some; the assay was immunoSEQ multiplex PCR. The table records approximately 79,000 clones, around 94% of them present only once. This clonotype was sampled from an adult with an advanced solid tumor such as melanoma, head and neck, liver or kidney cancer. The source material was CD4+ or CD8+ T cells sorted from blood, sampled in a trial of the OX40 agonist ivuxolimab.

The CDR3: CASSPLRGSSTDTQYF. The DNA of the CDR3 is TGTGCCAGCAGCCCCCTAAGGGGGAGTTCCACAGATACGCAGTATTTT. The chain combines TRBV11-3 with TRBJ2-3, with a possible D match to TRBD1 (6 bases). CDR1 SGHNT and CDR2 YENEEA come from the germline V gene. The V gene lost 5 bases and the J gene lost 2 bases, with 17 bases spanning the gap. CDR3 length: 16 residues.